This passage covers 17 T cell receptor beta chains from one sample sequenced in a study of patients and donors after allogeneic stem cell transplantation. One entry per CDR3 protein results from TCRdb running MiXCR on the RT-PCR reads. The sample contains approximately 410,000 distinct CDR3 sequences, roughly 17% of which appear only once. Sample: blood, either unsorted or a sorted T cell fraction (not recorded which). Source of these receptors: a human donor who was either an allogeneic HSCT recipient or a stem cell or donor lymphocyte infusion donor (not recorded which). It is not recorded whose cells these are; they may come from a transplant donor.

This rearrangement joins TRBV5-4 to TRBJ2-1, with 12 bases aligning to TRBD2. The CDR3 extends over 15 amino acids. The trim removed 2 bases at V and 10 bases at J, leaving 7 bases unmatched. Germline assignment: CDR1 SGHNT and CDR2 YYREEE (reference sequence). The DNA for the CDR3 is TGTGCCAGCAGCTTCAGACTAGCGGGGGTGGACGAGCAGTTCTTC. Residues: CASSFRLAGVDEQFF.

The CDR3, as DNA: TGTGCCAGCAGCCCAGCGTCAGAAGATGAGCAGTTCTTC. It yields the protein CASSPASEDEQFF. The chain links TRBV7-9 to TRBJ2-1; no firm D call. Between the trimmed V and J ends, which lost 5 bases and 8 bases, there was a span of 13 bases. CDR3 size: 13 residues. Germline CDR1 and CDR2: SEHNR and FQNEAQ (reference sequence).

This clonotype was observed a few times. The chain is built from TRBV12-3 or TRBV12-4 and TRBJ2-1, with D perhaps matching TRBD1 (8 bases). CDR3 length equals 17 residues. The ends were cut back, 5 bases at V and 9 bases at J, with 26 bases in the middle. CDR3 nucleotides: TGTGCCAGCAGTCTAACCCTCGGGGGGACAGGTCGGAGTGAGCAGTTCTTC. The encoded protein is CASSLTLGGTGRSEQFF.

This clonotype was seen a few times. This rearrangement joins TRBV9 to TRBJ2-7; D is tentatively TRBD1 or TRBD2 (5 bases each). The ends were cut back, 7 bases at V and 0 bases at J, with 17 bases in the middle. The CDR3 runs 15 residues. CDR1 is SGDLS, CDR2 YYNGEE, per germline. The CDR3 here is CASGRTGTNSYEQYF. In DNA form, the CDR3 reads TGTGCCAGCGGCCGAACCGGGACGAACTCCTACGAGCAGTACTTC.

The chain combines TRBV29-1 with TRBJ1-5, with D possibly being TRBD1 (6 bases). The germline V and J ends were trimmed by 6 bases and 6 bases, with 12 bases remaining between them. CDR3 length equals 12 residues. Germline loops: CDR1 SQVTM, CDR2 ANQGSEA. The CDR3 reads CSVGGGFQPQHF. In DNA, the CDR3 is TGCAGCGTAGGGGGGGGCTTTCAGCCCCAGCATTTT.

For the CDR3, the DNA is TGCGCCAGCAGCCAAGATCCGGCAGTCTCCTACGAGCAGTACTTC. It translates to CASSQDPAVSYEQYF. The chain uses TRBV4-3 and TRBJ2-7, with D unresolved. The CDR3 runs to 15 residues. Germline V gene sequence: CDR1 LGHNA, CDR2 YSLEER. V was clipped by 0 bases and J by 0 bases, with 9 bases between them.

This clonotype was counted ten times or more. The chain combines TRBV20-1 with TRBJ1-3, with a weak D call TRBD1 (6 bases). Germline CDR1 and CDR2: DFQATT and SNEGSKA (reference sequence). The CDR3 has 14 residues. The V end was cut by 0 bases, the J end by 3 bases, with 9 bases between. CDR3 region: CSAREGTHGNTIYF. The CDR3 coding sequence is TGCAGTGCTAGAGAGGGGACACATGGAAACACCATATATTTT.

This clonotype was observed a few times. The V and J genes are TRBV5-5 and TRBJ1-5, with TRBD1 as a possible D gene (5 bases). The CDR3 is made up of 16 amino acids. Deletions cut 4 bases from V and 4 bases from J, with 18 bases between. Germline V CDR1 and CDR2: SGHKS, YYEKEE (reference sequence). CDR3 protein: CASSVFFRGSNQPQHF. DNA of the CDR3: TGTGCCAGCAGCGTTTTTTTTAGGGGTAGTAATCAGCCCCAGCATTTT.

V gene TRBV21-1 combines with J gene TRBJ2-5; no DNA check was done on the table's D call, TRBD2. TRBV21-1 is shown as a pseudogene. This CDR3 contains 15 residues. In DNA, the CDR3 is TGTGCCAGCAGCAAAGTCCCTAGCGGGCGAGAGACCCAGTACTTC. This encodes CASSKVPSGRETQYF.

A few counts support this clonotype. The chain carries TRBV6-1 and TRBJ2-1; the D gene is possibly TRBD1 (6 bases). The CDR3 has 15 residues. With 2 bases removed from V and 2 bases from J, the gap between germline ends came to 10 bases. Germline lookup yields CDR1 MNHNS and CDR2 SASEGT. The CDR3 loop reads CASSEFGTPYNEQFF. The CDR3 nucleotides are TGTGCCAGCAGTGAATTCGGGACACCCTACAATGAGCAGTTCTTC.

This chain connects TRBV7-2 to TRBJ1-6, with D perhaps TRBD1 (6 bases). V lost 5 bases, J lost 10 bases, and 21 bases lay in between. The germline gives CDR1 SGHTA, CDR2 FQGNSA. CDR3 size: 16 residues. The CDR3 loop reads CASSLRTGLGHSPLHF. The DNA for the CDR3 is TGTGCCAGCAGCCTTCGGACGGGATTGGGACACTCACCCCTCCACTTT.

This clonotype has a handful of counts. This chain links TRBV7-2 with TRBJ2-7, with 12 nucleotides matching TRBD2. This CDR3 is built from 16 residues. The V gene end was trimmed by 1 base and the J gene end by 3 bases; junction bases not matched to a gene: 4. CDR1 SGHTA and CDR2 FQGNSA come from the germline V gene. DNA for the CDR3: TGTGCCAGCAGCTTAGTCCTAGCGGGGGGGAACTACGAGCAGTACTTC. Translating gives CASSLVLAGGNYEQYF.

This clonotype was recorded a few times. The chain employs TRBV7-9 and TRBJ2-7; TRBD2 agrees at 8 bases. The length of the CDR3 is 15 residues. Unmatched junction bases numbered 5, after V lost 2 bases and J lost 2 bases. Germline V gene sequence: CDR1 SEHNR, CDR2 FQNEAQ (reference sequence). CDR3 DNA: TGTGCCAGCAGCTTACAGGCGGGAGGCACCTACGAGCAGTACTTC. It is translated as CASSLQAGGTYEQYF.

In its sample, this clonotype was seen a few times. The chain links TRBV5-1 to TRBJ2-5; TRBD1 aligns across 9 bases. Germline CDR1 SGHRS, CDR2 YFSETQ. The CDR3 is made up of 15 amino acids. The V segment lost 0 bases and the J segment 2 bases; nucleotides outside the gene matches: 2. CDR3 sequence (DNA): TGCGCCAGCAGCTTGGAGGGGACAGGGCAAGAGACCCAGTACTTC. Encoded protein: CASSLEGTGQETQYF.

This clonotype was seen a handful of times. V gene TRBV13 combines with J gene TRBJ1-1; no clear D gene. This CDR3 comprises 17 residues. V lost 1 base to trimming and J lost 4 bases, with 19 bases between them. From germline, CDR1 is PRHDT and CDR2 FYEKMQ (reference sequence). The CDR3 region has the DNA TGTGCCAGCAGCTTAGCTCTGGGGTGGCCGGGAGGCACTGAAGCTTTCTTT. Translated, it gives CASSLALGWPGGTEAFF. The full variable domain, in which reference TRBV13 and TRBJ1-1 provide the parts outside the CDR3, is AAGVIQSPRHLIKEKRETATLKCYPIPRHDTVYWYQQGPGQDPQFLISFYEKMQSDKGSIPDRFSAQQFSDYHSELNMSSLELGDSALYFCASSLALGWPGGTEAFFGQGTRLTVV.

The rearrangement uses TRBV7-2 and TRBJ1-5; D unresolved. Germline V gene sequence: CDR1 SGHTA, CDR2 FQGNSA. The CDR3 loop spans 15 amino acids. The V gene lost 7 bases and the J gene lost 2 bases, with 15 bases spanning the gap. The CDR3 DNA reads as TGTGCCAGCACCTTGGAACTTAGACGCAATCAGCCCCAGCATTTT. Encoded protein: CASTLELRRNQPQHF.

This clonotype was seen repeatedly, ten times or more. The CDR3 here is CAISESRGATDTQYF. The CDR3 DNA reads TGTGCCATCAGTGAGTCGCGGGGGGCCACAGATACGCAGTATTTT. V usage is TRBV10-3 and J usage is TRBJ2-3; 8 bases align to TRBD2. Losses at the gene ends were 0 bases for V and 2 bases for J; bases not matched to a gene: 1. The CDR3 is 15 residues long. Germline V CDR1 and CDR2: ENHRY, SYGVKD.